The 24 T cell receptor beta chains presented below share a single source sample, sequenced in a study of blood T cell repertoires in COVID-19. Sequenced by immunoSEQ multiplex PCR; TCRdb stores in-frame clones only, minus some. The sample holds tens of thousands of clones, 80% to 90% seen once. Input material: peripheral blood. These receptors came from a man between 70 and 80 years old with active or convalescent COVID-19.

J is TRBJ2-3 and V is TRBV7-2; 7 nucleotides match TRBD2. Germline V lookup: CDR1 SGHTA, CDR2 FQGNSA. With V trimmed by 1 base and J by 2 bases, 9 bases remained unmatched. The CDR3 consists of 17 residues. Here the CDR3 DNA reads TGTGCCAGCAGCTTAGAAGGTCGACTAGCAATCACAGATACGCAGTATTTT. Protein sequence: CASSLEGRLAITDTQYF.

The DNA of the CDR3 is TGTGCCAGCAGTGCAGGGTTTTATGGCTACACCTTC. Protein sequence: CASSAGFYGYTF. The chain recombines TRBV28 with TRBJ1-2, with D perhaps matching TRBD1 (5 bases). CDR1 and CDR2 (germline): MDHEN, SYDVKM. V gave up 5 bases and J gave up 5 bases, with 9 bases separating them. This CDR3 has 12 residues.

The chain carries TRBV7-2 and TRBJ1-2; D might be TRBD1 (5 bases). Germline CDR1 and CDR2: SGHTA and FQGNSA. This CDR3 is 15 amino acids long. Trimming took off 5 bases at V and 5 bases at J, with 18 bases between the two ends. This CDR3 reads CASSPGTQRLYGYTF. The DNA of the CDR3 is TGTGCCAGCAGCCCAGGGACTCAGCGGCTATATGGCTACACCTTC.

The chain has TRBV28 and TRBJ2-7; TRBD1 matches at 10 bases. J was trimmed by 2 bases and V by 5 bases; bases with no gene match: 6. This CDR3 spans 15 amino acids. CDR1 and CDR2 (germline): MDHEN, SYDVKM. CDR3 in amino acids: CASSAAGTGAYEQYF. Here the CDR3 DNA reads TGTGCCAGCAGTGCTGCCGGGACAGGGGCCTACGAGCAGTACTTC.

The chain links TRBV2 to TRBJ2-1; D may be TRBD2 (5 bases). The germline CDR1 and CDR2 sequences are SNHLY and FYNNEI. The CDR3 loop spans 17 amino acids. Trimming stripped 2 bases from V and 1 base from J, with 15 bases between. The CDR3 region has the DNA TGTGCCAGCAGTGAATACGTACTAGTGGGGTCCTACAATGAGCAGTTCTTC. Translation gives CASSEYVLVGSYNEQFF.

This chain connects TRBV7-2 to TRBJ2-7; maybe TRBD2 (5 bases). Germline CDR1 and CDR2: SGHTA and FQGNSA. The CDR3 sequence is 14 residues long. V was clipped by 0 bases and J by 4 bases, with 10 bases between them. As DNA, the CDR3 is TGTGCCAGCAGCTTAGCCTCTGGGGAGTACGAGCAGTACTTC. This sequence encodes CASSLASGEYEQYF.

The rearrangement links TRBV11-3 to TRBJ2-1, with D perhaps matching TRBD1 (6 bases). CDR3 size: 17 residues. The germline gives CDR1 SGHNT, CDR2 YENEEA. Trimming stripped 2 bases from V and 2 bases from J, with 16 bases between. The CDR3 nucleotides read TGTGCCAGCAGCTTATTAGGGGCAGGGGCCCCCTACAATGAGCAGTTCTTC. Protein: CASSLLGAGAPYNEQFF.

The chain has TRBV7-2 and TRBJ1-4; TRBD1 matches 7 bases. CDR1 is SGHTA and CDR2 is FQGNSA in the germline V gene. The CDR3 spans 15 residues. With V trimmed by 4 bases and J by 0 bases, 2 bases remained unmatched. Here the CDR3 reads CASSYQGATNEKLFF. In DNA form, the CDR3 reads TGTGCCAGCAGCTACCAGGGGGCAACTAATGAAAAACTGTTTTTT.

CDR3 residues: CASSVARGSYNEQFF. In DNA form, the CDR3 reads TGTGCCAGCAGCGTAGCCAGGGGATCCTACAATGAGCAGTTCTTC. The V gene is TRBV9, the J gene TRBJ2-1; TRBD1 is a possible D gene (6 bases). Germline V gene sequence: CDR1 SGDLS, CDR2 YYNGEE. CDR3 length equals 15 residues. Trimming removed 0 bases from V and 1 base from J, with 8 bases in between.

This rearrangement joins TRBV28 to TRBJ1-4; D is possibly TRBD1 (5 bases). The CDR3 sequence is 12 residues long. V was clipped by 8 bases and J by 7 bases, with 11 bases between them. CDR1 MDHEN and CDR2 SYDVKM come from the germline V gene. The DNA of the CDR3 is TGTGCCAGCGGGGGGGTTGGTGAAAAACTGTTTTTT. It translates to CASGGVGEKLFF. The variable domain in full, completed from reference TRBV28 and TRBJ1-4, reads DVKVTQSSRYLVKRTGEKVFLECVQDMDHENMFWYRQDPGLGLRLIYFSYDVKMKEKGDIPEGYSVSREKKERFSLILESASTNQTSMYLCASGGVGEKLFFGSGTQLSVL.

The chain couples TRBV12-3 or TRBV12-4 to TRBJ2-2; no clear D gene. Trimming shortened V by 3 bases and J by 15 bases, and 17 bases separated the two germline ends. This CDR3 is 13 amino acids long. This chain's CDR3 is CASSLGFQALVFF. The CDR3 nucleotides read TGTGCCAGCAGTTTGGGTTTTCAGGCCCTGGTGTTTTTT.

The rearrangement joins TRBV5-1 to TRBJ1-4; D gene uncertain. Per the germline V gene, CDR1 is SGHRS and CDR2 is YFSETQ. V lost 0 bases and J lost 3, with 9 bases in between. There are 15 residues in the CDR3. The CDR3 coding sequence is TGCGCCAGCAGCTTGGCCGGAGCCGCTAATGAAAAACTGTTTTTT. Protein sequence: CASSLAGAANEKLFF. Combining the CDR3 with reference TRBV5-1 and TRBJ1-4 gives the whole variable domain KAGVTQTPRYLIKTRGQQVTLSCSPISGHRSVSWYQQTPGQGLQFLFEYFSETQRNKGNFPGRFSGRQFSNSRSEMNVSTLELGDSALYLCASSLAGAANEKLFFGSGTQLSVL.

The chain employs TRBV4-1 and TRBJ2-2; the D is unclear. V was clipped by 5 bases and J by 1 base, with 11 bases between them. The CDR3 runs 15 residues. The germline gives CDR1 MGHRA, CDR2 YSYEKL. As DNA, the CDR3 is TGCGCCAGCAGCAACACCTTATTGAACACCGGGGAGCTGTTTTTT. Protein sequence: CASSNTLLNTGELFF.

CDR3 sequence reads: CASSFQGGNYEQYF. In DNA form, the CDR3 reads TGTGCCAGCAGTTTTCAGGGAGGGAACTACGAGCAGTACTTC. The gene calls are TRBV28 and TRBJ2-7; 7 bases match TRBD2. The germline gives CDR1 MDHEN, CDR2 SYDVKM. The J segment lost 3 bases and the V segment lost 3 bases, leaving 5 bases of the junction unmatched. The CDR3 is 14 residues long.

The chain has TRBV27 and TRBJ2-7, with a tentative D call TRBD2 (7 bases). The length of the CDR3 is 16 residues. Trimming took off 4 bases at V and 2 bases at J, with 18 bases between the two ends. Germline assignment: CDR1 MNHEY and CDR2 SMNVEV (reference sequence). CDR3 sequence: CASSSPSGGGPYEQYF. In nucleotides, the CDR3 is TGTGCCAGCAGTTCCCCATCGGGGGGCGGCCCCTACGAGCAGTACTTC.

In this sample, this clone turned up once. The V gene is TRBV12-3 or TRBV12-4, the J gene TRBJ2-3; no clear D gene. The CDR3 is 13 residues long. Trimming pared 6 bases from V and 2 bases from J, leaving 9 bases between. CDR3 in DNA: TGTGCCAGCAGATCGGTGATCACAGATACGCAGTATTTT. Translation gives CASRSVITDTQYF.

The J gene is TRBJ1-1, the V gene TRBV3-1 (or the pseudogene TRBV3-2); D might be TRBD1 (5 bases). The germline CDR1 and CDR2 sequences are LGHDT and YNNKEL (reference sequence). V was clipped by 4 bases and J by 3 bases, with 15 bases between them. The length of the CDR3 is 15 residues. CDR3 bases: TGTGCCAGCAGCCCTGGGGGAGGGCGGGACACTGAAGCTTTCTTT. Its protein is CASSPGGGRDTEAFF.

V and J are TRBV5-4 and TRBJ2-2; the D is unclear. The CDR3 extends over 15 amino acids. Germline V gene sequence: CDR1 SGHNT, CDR2 YYREEE (reference sequence). The V end was cut by 1 base, the J end by 7 bases, with 14 bases between. The CDR3: CASSLNVNLRGELFF. For the CDR3, the DNA is TGTGCCAGCAGCTTGAACGTGAACTTACGCGGGGAGCTGTTTTTT.

V gene TRBV28 combines with J gene TRBJ1-3; no clear D gene. The ends were cut back, 4 bases at V and 0 bases at J, with 10 bases in the middle. This CDR3 contains 15 residues. Per the germline V gene, CDR1 is MDHEN and CDR2 is SYDVKM. This CDR3 is CASSSARGSGNTIYF. In DNA, the CDR3 is TGTGCCAGCAGTTCGGCCCGGGGCTCTGGAAACACCATATATTTT.

The chain joins TRBV9 to TRBJ1-4; 7 bases align to TRBD1. CDR3 size: 15 residues. Germline-derived CDR1 and CDR2 are SGDLS and YYNGEE. Losses at the gene ends were 0 bases for V and 3 bases for J; bases not matched to a gene: 2. Here the CDR3 reads CASSVEGQPNEKLFF. The CDR3 DNA reads TGTGCCAGCAGCGTAGAGGGACAGCCTAATGAAAAACTGTTTTTT.

The chain joins TRBV5-6 to TRBJ1-1; no clear D. Germline lookup yields CDR1 SGHDT and CDR2 YYEEEE. The CDR3 length is 13 residues. The ends were cut back, 0 bases at V and 8 bases at J, with 11 bases in the middle. The DNA of the CDR3 is TGTGCCAGCAGCTTGGTGAAGACTCTCGAAGCTTTCTTT. Translated, it gives CASSLVKTLEAFF.

The table lists this clone with a few counts. The chain has TRBV29-1 and TRBJ1-4, with 7 bases aligning to TRBD1. CDR3 length equals 14 residues. With V trimmed by 4 bases and J by 3 bases, 5 bases remained unmatched. Germline lookup yields CDR1 SQVTM and CDR2 ANQGSEA. CDR3 coding DNA: TGCAGCGTTGTAGGACAGGAAGCTAATGAAAAACTGTTTTTT. Translating it yields CSVVGQEANEKLFF.

V usage is TRBV5-1 and J usage is TRBJ2-3; 10 nucleotides align to TRBD2. The CDR3 runs 15 residues. Germline trimming cut 5 bases from V and 2 bases from J; bases unmatched to any gene: 5. Germline V CDR1 and CDR2: SGHRS, YFSETQ. CDR3 region: CASSWTSGSTDTQYF. The CDR3 DNA is TGCGCCAGCAGTTGGACTAGCGGTTCCACAGATACGCAGTATTTT.

This rearrangement joins TRBV24-1 to TRBJ2-5, with 8 bases aligning to TRBD1. With V trimmed by 4 bases and J by 4 bases, 1 base remained unmatched. This CDR3 has 13 residues. Germline V gene lookup returns CDR1 KGHDR and CDR2 SFDVKD. CDR3 nucleotide sequence: TGTGCCACCAGTGACAGGGGGCGAGAGACCCAGTACTTC. This codes for CATSDRGRETQYF.